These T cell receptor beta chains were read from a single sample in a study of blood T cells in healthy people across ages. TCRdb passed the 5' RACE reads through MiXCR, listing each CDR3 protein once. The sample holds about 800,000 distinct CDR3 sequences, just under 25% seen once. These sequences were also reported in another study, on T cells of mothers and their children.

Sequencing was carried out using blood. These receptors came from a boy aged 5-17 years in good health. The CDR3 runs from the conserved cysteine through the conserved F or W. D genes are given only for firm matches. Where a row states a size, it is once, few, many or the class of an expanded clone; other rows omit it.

CDR3 protein: CSVRGPDAEAFF
CDR3 DNA: TGCAGCGTAAGGGGGCCCGATGCTGAAGCTTTCTTT
V gene: TRBV29-1
J gene: TRBJ1-1
clone size: few
D gene: TRBD1

CDR3 protein: CATSDPPGTGGATNEKLFF
CDR3 DNA: TGTGCCACCAGTGACCCCCCCGGGACAGGAGGTGCAACTAATGAAAAACTGTTTTTT
V gene: TRBV10-3
J gene: TRBJ1-4
clone size: .
D gene: TRBD1

CDR3 protein: CASSFGDSQETQYF
CDR3 DNA: TGTGCCAGCAGCTTCGGGGACAGTCAAGAGACCCAGTACTTC
V gene: TRBV13
J gene: TRBJ2-5
clone size: .
D gene: TRBD1

CDR3 protein: CASSPRDTIYNEQFF
CDR3 DNA: TGCGCCAGCAGCCCCCGGGACACTATCTACAATGAGCAGTTCTTC
V gene: TRBV4-3
J gene: TRBJ2-1
clone size: few
D gene: .

CDR3 protein: CASSETVRSNQPQHF
CDR3 DNA: TGTGCCAGCAGTGAGACAGTAAGAAGCAATCAGCCCCAGCATTTT
V gene: TRBV6-1
J gene: TRBJ1-5
clone size: few
D gene: .

CDR3 protein: CASSASGTASYNEQFF
CDR3 DNA: TGTGCCAGCAGCGCCTCCGGGACTGCCTCCTACAATGAGCAGTTCTTC
V gene: TRBV27
J gene: TRBJ2-1
clone size: .
D gene: .

CDR3 protein: CAWSAGRESSPLHF
CDR3 DNA: TGTGCCTGGAGTGCTGGCAGGGAATCTTCACCCCTCCACTTT
V gene: TRBV30
J gene: TRBJ1-6
clone size: .
D gene: .

CDR3 protein: CSVEGGLGKKLFF
CDR3 DNA: TGCAGCGTTGAGGGGGGGCTGGGGAAAAAACTGTTTTTT
V gene: TRBV29-1
J gene: TRBJ1-4
clone size: .
D gene: .

CDR3 protein: CASSFRGQMYNEQFF
CDR3 DNA: TGTGCCAGCAGTTTCCGGGGACAGATGTACAATGAGCAGTTCTTC
V gene: TRBV6-5
J gene: TRBJ2-1
clone size: .
D gene: TRBD1

CDR3 protein: CASSFGQGGYTF
CDR3 DNA: TGTGCCAGCAGTTTCGGACAGGGCGGCTACACCTTC
V gene: TRBV28
J gene: TRBJ1-2
clone size: many
D gene: TRBD1

CDR3 protein: CARGEIAGGETQYF
CDR3 DNA: TGTGCCAGGGGGGAGATAGCGGGAGGAGAGACCCAGTACTTC
V gene: TRBV5-8
J gene: TRBJ2-5
clone size: .
D gene: TRBD2

CDR3 protein: CASSSAGAGDYNSPLHF
CDR3 DNA: TGTGCCAGCAGTTCCGCCGGGGCAGGGGACTATAATTCACCCCTCCACTTT
V gene: TRBV12-3/TRBV12-4
J gene: TRBJ1-6
clone size: few
D gene: .

CDR3 protein: CSAKLAGLGSYEQYF
CDR3 DNA: TGCAGTGCTAAACTCGCAGGGCTAGGCTCCTACGAGCAGTACTTC
V gene: TRBV20-1
J gene: TRBJ2-7
clone size: once
D gene: .

CDR3 protein: CASTRTRDTLEKLFF
CDR3 DNA: TGTGCCAGCACGAGAACCCGGGACACCCTTGAAAAACTGTTTTTT
V gene: TRBV6-5
J gene: TRBJ1-4
clone size: few
D gene: .

CDR3 protein: CASSFPPSSGVVGEQYF
CDR3 DNA: TGTGCCAGCAGCTTTCCTCCTTCTAGCGGGGTCGTGGGCGAGCAGTACTTC
V gene: TRBV5-6
J gene: TRBJ2-7
clone size: few
D gene: TRBD2

CDR3 protein: CASSPKGISSYNEQFF
CDR3 DNA: TGTGCCAGCAGTCCAAAAGGAATTAGCTCCTACAATGAGCAGTTCTTC
V gene: TRBV7-9
J gene: TRBJ2-1
clone size: .
D gene: .

CDR3 protein: CSARDSALGNQPQHF
CDR3 DNA: TGCAGTGCTAGAGATTCCGCGTTGGGGAATCAGCCCCAGCATTTT
V gene: TRBV20-1
J gene: TRBJ1-5
clone size: few
D gene: .

CDR3 protein: CASSTGGHPGETQYF
CDR3 DNA: TGTGCCAGCAGCACAGGGGGGCATCCAGGAGAGACCCAGTACTTC
V gene: TRBV28
J gene: TRBJ2-5
clone size: .
D gene: TRBD1

CDR3 protein: CSARASSGEYTDTQYF
CDR3 DNA: TGCAGTGCTAGAGCCTCTAGCGGAGAATACACAGATACGCAGTATTTT
V gene: TRBV20-1
J gene: TRBJ2-3
clone size: .
D gene: TRBD2

CDR3 protein: CASSVLAMRRSSYEQYF
CDR3 DNA: TGTGCCAGCAGTGTTCTTGCAATGAGACGGAGCTCCTACGAGCAGTACTTC
V gene: TRBV2
J gene: TRBJ2-7
clone size: .
D gene: .

CDR3 protein: CASSPGQHTDTQYF
CDR3 DNA: TGTGCCAGCAGCCCCGGGCAGCACACAGATACGCAGTATTTT
V gene: TRBV7-3
J gene: TRBJ2-3
clone size: .
D gene: .

CDR3 protein: CASSSRPLTGEYTEAFF
CDR3 DNA: TGTGCCAGCAGCTCACGGCCTTTAACAGGGGAGTACACTGAAGCTTTCTTT
V gene: TRBV7-9
J gene: TRBJ1-1
clone size: few
D gene: TRBD1

CDR3 protein: CSVPKSGLAGGPSEQYF
CDR3 DNA: TGCAGCGTCCCCAAATCGGGACTAGCGGGAGGGCCGTCAGAGCAGTACTTC
V gene: TRBV29-1
J gene: TRBJ2-7
clone size: few
D gene: TRBD2

CDR3 protein: CSAPTGPDTQYF
CDR3 DNA: TGCAGCGCCCCGACCGGCCCAGATACGCAGTATTTT
V gene: TRBV29-1
J gene: TRBJ2-3
clone size: few
D gene: .

CDR3 protein: CAISGGGTGGNQPQHF
CDR3 DNA: TGTGCCATCAGTGGGGGCGGGACAGGGGGCAATCAGCCCCAGCATTTT
V gene: TRBV10-3
J gene: TRBJ1-5
clone size: few
D gene: TRBD1

CDR3 protein: CASSQDPGQPHSGNTIYF
CDR3 DNA: TGCGCCAGCAGCCAAGATCCCGGACAGCCACACTCTGGAAACACCATATATTTT
V gene: TRBV4-3
J gene: TRBJ1-3
clone size: few
D gene: .

CDR3 protein: CASSLGGFNYGYTF
CDR3 DNA: TGTGCCAGCAGCTTGGGGGGCTTCAACTATGGCTACACCTTC
V gene: TRBV5-6
J gene: TRBJ1-2
clone size: .
D gene: .

CDR3 protein: CASSVGQRQETQYF
CDR3 DNA: TGTGCCAGCAGCGTAGGACAGAGACAAGAGACCCAGTACTTC
V gene: TRBV9
J gene: TRBJ2-5
clone size: few
D gene: .

CDR3 protein: CSVLAGGSDEQFF
CDR3 DNA: TGCAGCGTGCTAGCGGGGGGCTCGGATGAGCAGTTCTTC
V gene: TRBV29-1
J gene: TRBJ2-1
clone size: .
D gene: TRBD2

CDR3 protein: CASSLDGQGYYGYTF
CDR3 DNA: TGTGCCAGCAGCCTGGATGGACAGGGGTACTATGGCTACACCTTC
V gene: TRBV7-3
J gene: TRBJ1-2
clone size: few
D gene: TRBD1

CDR3 protein: CASSSLRAGETQYF
CDR3 DNA: TGTGCCAGCAGCTCTCTCAGGGCTGGGGAGACCCAGTACTTC
V gene: TRBV5-8
J gene: TRBJ2-5
clone size: .
D gene: .

CDR3 protein: CASSHPIRGSTEAFF
CDR3 DNA: TGTGCCAGCAGCCACCCCATCAGGGGTAGCACTGAAGCTTTCTTT
V gene: TRBV4-2
J gene: TRBJ1-1
clone size: .
D gene: .

CDR3 protein: CASREGTTRNSPLHF
CDR3 DNA: TGTGCCAGCAGAGAGGGGACGACCCGTAATTCACCCCTCCACTTT
V gene: TRBV12-3/TRBV12-4
J gene: TRBJ1-6
clone size: .
D gene: .

CDR3 protein: CSAGLAKNIQYF
CDR3 DNA: TGCAGTGCGGGACTAGCCAAAAACATTCAGTACTTC
V gene: TRBV20-1
J gene: TRBJ2-4
clone size: .
D gene: .

CDR3 protein: CASSLDSRGSNEQFF
CDR3 DNA: TGCGCCAGCAGCTTGGACAGCCGGGGCAGCAATGAGCAGTTCTTC
V gene: TRBV5-1
J gene: TRBJ2-1
clone size: .
D gene: .

CDR3 protein: CSASPTSGALHEQFF
CDR3 DNA: TGCAGTGCTAGTCCCACTAGCGGGGCCCTCCATGAGCAGTTCTTC
V gene: TRBV20-1
J gene: TRBJ2-1
clone size: .
D gene: TRBD2

CDR3 protein: CASSLSADREIYF
CDR3 DNA: TGTGCCAGCAGCTTGAGTGCGGACAGGGAAATATATTTT
V gene: TRBV7-3
J gene: TRBJ1-3
clone size: .
D gene: TRBD1

CDR3 protein: CASSLWFGGRETQYF
CDR3 DNA: TGTGCCAGCAGTTTATGGTTTGGGGGCCGAGAGACCCAGTACTTC
V gene: TRBV27
J gene: TRBJ2-5
clone size: .
D gene: .

CDR3 protein: CASSQGTSTVVYEQYF
CDR3 DNA: TGCGCCAGCAGCCAGGGGACTAGCACTGTGGTCTACGAGCAGTACTTC
V gene: TRBV4-1
J gene: TRBJ2-7
clone size: many
D gene: TRBD2

CDR3 protein: CASSTRTGGLQETQYF
CDR3 DNA: TGTGCCAGCAGCACTAGGACAGGAGGTCTTCAAGAGACCCAGTACTTC
V gene: TRBV21-1
J gene: TRBJ2-5
clone size: many
D gene: .